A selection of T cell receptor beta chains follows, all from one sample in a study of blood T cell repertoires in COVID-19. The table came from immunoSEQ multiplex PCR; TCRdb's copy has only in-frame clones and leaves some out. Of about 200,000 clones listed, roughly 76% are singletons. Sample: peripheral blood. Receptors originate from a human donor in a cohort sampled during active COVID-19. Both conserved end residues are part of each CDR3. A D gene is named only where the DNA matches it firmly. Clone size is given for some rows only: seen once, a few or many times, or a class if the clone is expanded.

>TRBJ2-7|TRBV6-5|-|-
CASIFNSDEQYF
TGTGCCAGCATTTTCAACAGTGACGAGCAGTACTTC
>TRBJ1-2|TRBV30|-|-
CACLLSLLGYTF
TGTGCCTGCCTTCTTAGTTTGCTTGGCTACACCTTC
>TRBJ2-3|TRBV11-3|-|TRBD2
CASSLGAGVGTDTQYF
TGTGCCAGCAGCTTAGGAGCGGGAGTCGGCACAGATACGCAGTATTTT
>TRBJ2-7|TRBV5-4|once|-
CASSLGSGDPYEQYF
TGTGCCAGCAGCTTGGGATCGGGGGACCCCTACGAGCAGTACTTC
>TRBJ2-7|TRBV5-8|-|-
CASRWGVSPYEQYF
TGTGCCAGCAGATGGGGAGTGTCGCCCTACGAGCAGTACTTC
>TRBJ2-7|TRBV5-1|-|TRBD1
CASNRDRSSYEQYF
TGCGCCAGTAACCGGGACAGGAGCTCCTACGAGCAGTACTTC
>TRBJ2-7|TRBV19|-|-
CASSIGPYEQYF
TGTGCCAGTAGTATAGGGCCCTACGAGCAGTACTTC
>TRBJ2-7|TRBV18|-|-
CASFPGLATHYEQYF
TGTGCCAGTTTCCCGGGACTGGCCACCCATTACGAGCAGTACTTC
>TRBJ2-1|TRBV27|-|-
CASSLSGSYNEQFF
TGTGCCAGCAGTTTATCGGGCAGCTACAATGAGCAGTTCTTC
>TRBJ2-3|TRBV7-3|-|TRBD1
CASSLNPRGTGFTDTQYF
TGTGCCAGCAGCTTAAACCCTCGAGGGACAGGCTTCACAGATACGCAGTATTTT
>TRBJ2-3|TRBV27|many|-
CASSLSWGGTDTQYF
TGTGCCAGCAGTTTATCGTGGGGAGGCACAGATACGCAGTATTTT
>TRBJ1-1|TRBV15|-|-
CATSRGKQVIPNTEAFF
TGTGCCACCAGCAGAGGAAAACAGGTGATACCGAACACTGAAGCTTTCTTT
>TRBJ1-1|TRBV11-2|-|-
CASSRGLPDTEAFF
TGTGCCAGCAGCCGAGGCCTCCCTGACACTGAAGCTTTCTTT
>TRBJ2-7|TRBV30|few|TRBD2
CAWRRAGGYSYEQYF
TGTGCCTGGAGGAGGGCGGGAGGCTACTCCTACGAGCAGTACTTC
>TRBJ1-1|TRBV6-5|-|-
CASSYSARVTEAFF
TGTGCCAGCAGTTACTCAGCCAGGGTCACTGAAGCTTTCTTT
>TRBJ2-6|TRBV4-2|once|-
CASSQARSGANVLTF
TGTGCCAGCAGCCAAGCGCGCTCTGGGGCCAACGTCCTGACTTTC
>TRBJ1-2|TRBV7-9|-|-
CASSLEGRVGGYTF
TGTGCCAGCAGCTTAGAAGGCAGGGTGGGAGGCTACACCTTC
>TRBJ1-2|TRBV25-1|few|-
CASSERHRTYGYTF
TGTGCCAGCAGTGAGCGACACCGAACCTATGGCTACACCTTC
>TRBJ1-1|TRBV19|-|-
CASAKEQIAEAFF
TGTGCCAGTGCTAAGGAACAGATCGCTGAAGCTTTCTTT
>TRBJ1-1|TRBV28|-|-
CASSPGAANFHEAFF
TGTGCCAGCAGCCCAGGGGCCGCAAACTTCCATGAAGCTTTCTTT
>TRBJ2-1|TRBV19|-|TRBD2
CASTSSGTSRYNEQFF
TGTGCCAGTACCTCCTCCGGGACTAGCCGATACAATGAGCAGTTCTTC
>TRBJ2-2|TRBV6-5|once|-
CATYLDGELFF
TGTGCCACCTACTTAGACGGGGAGCTGTTTTTT
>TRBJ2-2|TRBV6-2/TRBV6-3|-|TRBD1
CASSYPQFSGGEAGELFF
TGTGCCAGCAGTTACCCGCAGTTCTCAGGGGGAGAAGCCGGGGAGCTGTTTTTT
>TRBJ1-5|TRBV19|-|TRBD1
CASSSRDRGPRNQPQHF
TGTGCCAGTAGTTCCCGGGACAGGGGGCCCCGTAATCAGCCCCAGCATTTT
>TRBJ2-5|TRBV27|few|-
CASSFDPGEIETQYF
TGTGCCAGCAGTTTCGACCCCGGGGAGATAGAGACCCAGTACTTC
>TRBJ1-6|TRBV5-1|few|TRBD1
CASGQGTPNSPLHF
TGCGCCAGTGGACAGGGGACCCCAAATTCACCCCTCCACTTT
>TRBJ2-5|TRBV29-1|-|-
CSVETGSETQYF
TGCAGCGTTGAGACGGGATCAGAGACCCAGTACTTC
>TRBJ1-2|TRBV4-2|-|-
CASSQDQQGSDGYTF
TGTGCCAGCAGCCAAGATCAACAGGGTAGTGATGGCTACACCTTC
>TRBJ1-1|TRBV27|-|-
CASRRAGTEAFF
TGTGCCAGCCGCAGGGCTGGCACTGAAGCTTTCTTT
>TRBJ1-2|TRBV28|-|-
CASSLSAARVYGYTF
TGTGCCAGCAGTTTATCGGCGGCCAGGGTATATGGCTACACCTTC
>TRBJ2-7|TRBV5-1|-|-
CASSLGPAGPRQYF
TGCGCCAGCAGCCTCGGACCGGCAGGGCCGCGGCAGTACTTC
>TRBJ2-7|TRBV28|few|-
CASTKLAGYEQYF
TGTGCCAGCACCAAACTCGCAGGCTACGAGCAGTACTTC
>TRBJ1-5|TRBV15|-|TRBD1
CATSSPVQGARNQPQHF
TGTGCCACCAGCAGCCCGGTACAGGGGGCGAGGAATCAGCCCCAGCATTTT
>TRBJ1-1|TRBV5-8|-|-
CASSLGPGLNTEAFF
TGTGCCAGCAGCTTGGGACCGGGGTTGAACACTGAAGCTTTCTTT
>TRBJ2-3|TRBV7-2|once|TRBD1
CASSLVAGGLTDTQYF
TGTGCCAGCAGCTTGGTGGCAGGGGGCCTCACAGATACGCAGTATTTT
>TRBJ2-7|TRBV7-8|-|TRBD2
CASSLETLAGSYEQYF
TGTGCCAGCAGCTTAGAAACACTAGCGGGCTCCTACGAGCAGTACTTC
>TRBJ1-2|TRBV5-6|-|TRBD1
CASSLVGGADYGYTF
TGTGCCAGCAGCTTGGTAGGGGGCGCCGACTATGGCTACACCTTC
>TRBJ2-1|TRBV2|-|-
CASREPVRQFF
TGTGCCAGCAGGGAACCGGTTCGGCAGTTCTTC
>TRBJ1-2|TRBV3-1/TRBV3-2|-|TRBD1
CASSQVGSGGNYGYTF
TGTGCCAGCAGCCAAGTAGGGTCAGGGGGTAACTATGGCTACACCTTC
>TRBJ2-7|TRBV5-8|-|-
CASSSRVHIYEQYF
TGTGCCAGCAGCTCCAGGGTGCATATCTACGAGCAGTACTTC
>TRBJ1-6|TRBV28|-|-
CASRGVSARSPLHF
TGTGCCAGCAGAGGGGTGAGCGCCAGATCACCCCTCCACTTT
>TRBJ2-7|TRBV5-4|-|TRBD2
CASSLGGAGGRYEQYF
TGTGCCAGCAGCTTGGGGGGAGCGGGAGGACGTTACGAGCAGTACTTC
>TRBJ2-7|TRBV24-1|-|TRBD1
CATSDPGAGGYEQYF
TGTGCCACCAGTGATCCCGGTGCAGGGGGCTACGAGCAGTACTTC
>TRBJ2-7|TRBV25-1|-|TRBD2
CASSELDSGGREQYF
TGTGCCAGCAGTGAATTGGATAGCGGGGGTAGGGAGCAGTACTTC
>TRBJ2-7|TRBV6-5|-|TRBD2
CASSPRLADSYEQYF
TGTGCCAGCAGCCCCCGACTAGCGGATTCCTACGAGCAGTACTTC
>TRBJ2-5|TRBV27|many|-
CASSPRSSQETQYF
TGTGCCAGCAGTCCTCGATCGAGCCAAGAGACCCAGTACTTC
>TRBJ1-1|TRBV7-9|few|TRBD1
CASSFPGQGAGAFF
TGTGCCAGCAGCTTCCCGGGACAGGGCGCCGGGGCTTTCTTT
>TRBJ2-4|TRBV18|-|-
CASSPQTGKAKNIQYF
TGTGCCAGCTCACCACAAACAGGGAAAGCCAAAAACATTCAGTACTTC